This TCR beta chain derives from a study of graft-versus-host responses after intestinal transplantation. Across the whole study: As for transplant type, recipients had multivisceral, liver-intestinal, or isolated intestinal grafts.

In regard to this clone: Antigen: not known.

The CDR3 is 15 residues long. Germline V CDR1 and CDR2: PRHDT, FYEKMQ (reference sequence). The V and J ends lost 0 bases and 3 bases respectively, with 11 bases between them. This table comes from immunoSEQ multiplex PCR, and its TCRdb copy is limited to in-frame clones, with some not included. This sample carries 65,000 to 90,000 clones, approximately 88% of them seen once, and the ten largest clones take nearly 2.5%. Sequenced material: unstimulated CD8+ T cells sorted from spleen or lymph node cells, taken before intestinal transplant. This clonotype was sampled from a human donor who received an intestinal transplant. The rearrangement uses TRBV13 and TRBJ2-5, with a weak D call TRBD1 (7 bases). CDR3 nucleotide sequence: TGTGCCAGCAGCTTAGGGGAGGGACAGAAAGAGACCCAGTACTTC. It specifies CASSLGEGQKETQYF. Filled out from reference TRBV13 and TRBJ2-5, the complete variable domain reads AAGVIQSPRHLIKEKRETATLKCYPIPRHDTVYWYQQGPGQDPQFLISFYEKMQSDKGSIPDRFSAQQFSDYHSELNMSSLELGDSALYFCASSLGEGQKETQYFGPGTRLLVL.